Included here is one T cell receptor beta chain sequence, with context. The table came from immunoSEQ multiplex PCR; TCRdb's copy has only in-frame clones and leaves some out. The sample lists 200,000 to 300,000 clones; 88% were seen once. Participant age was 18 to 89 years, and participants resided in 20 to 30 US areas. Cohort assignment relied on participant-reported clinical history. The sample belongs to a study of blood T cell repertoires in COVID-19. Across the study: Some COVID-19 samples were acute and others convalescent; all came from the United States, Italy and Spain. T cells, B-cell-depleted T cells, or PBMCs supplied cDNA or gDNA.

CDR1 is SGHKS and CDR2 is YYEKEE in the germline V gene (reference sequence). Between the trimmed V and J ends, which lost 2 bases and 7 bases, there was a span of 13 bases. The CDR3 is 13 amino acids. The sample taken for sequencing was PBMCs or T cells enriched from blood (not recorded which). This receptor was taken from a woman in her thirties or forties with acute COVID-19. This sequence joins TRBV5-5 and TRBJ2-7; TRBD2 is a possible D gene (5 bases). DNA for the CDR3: TGTGCCAGCAGCTTTATACGGGGTAGGGAGCAGTACTTC. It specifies CASSFIRGREQYF.